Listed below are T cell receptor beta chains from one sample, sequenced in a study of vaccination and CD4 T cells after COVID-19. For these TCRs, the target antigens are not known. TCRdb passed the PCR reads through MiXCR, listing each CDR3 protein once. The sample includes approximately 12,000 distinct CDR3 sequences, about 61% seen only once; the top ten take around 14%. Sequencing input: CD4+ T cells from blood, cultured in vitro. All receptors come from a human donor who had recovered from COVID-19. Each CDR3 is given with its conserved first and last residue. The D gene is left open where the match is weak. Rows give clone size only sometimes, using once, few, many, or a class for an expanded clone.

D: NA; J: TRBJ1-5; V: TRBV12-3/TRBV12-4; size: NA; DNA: TGTGCCAGCAGTGAACGGAGAAATCAGCCCCAGCATTTT; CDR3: CASSERRNQPQHF
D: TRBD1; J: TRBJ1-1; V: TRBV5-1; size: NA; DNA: TGCGCCAGCAGCTCCGAAAACAGGGGCGGAACTTTCTTT; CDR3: CASSSENRGGTFF
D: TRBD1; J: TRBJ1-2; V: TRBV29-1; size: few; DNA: TGCAGCGTTGAAGCGACAGGGAGGATCTATGGCTACACCTTC; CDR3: CSVEATGRIYGYTF
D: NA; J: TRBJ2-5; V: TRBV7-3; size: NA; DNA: TGTGCCAGCAGCCCCAGTCATGGGGAGACCCAGTACTTC; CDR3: CASSPSHGETQYF
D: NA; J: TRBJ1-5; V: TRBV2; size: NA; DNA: TGTGCCAGCAGCCCCGGACAGACAATTAATCAGCCCCAGCATTTT; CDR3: CASSPGQTINQPQHF
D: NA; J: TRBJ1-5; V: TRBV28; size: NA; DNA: TGTGCCAGCAGTTTGAAAGGGCAGCCCCAGCATTTT; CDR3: CASSLKGQPQHF
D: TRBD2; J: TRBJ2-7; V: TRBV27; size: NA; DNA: TGTGCCAGCAGTCCCCTAGCGGAGTACGAGCAGTACTTC; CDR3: CASSPLAEYEQYF
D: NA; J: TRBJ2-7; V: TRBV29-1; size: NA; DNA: TGCAGCGTTGGGGTTATGGGGGTCTCGCTCGAGCAGTACTTC; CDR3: CSVGVMGVSLEQYF
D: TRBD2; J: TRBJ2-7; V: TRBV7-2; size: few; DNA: TGTGCCAGCAGCTTAGGACTAGCGGGGGTATACGAGCAGTACTTC; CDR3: CASSLGLAGVYEQYF
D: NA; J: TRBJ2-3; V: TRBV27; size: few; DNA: TGTGCCAGCAGTTGGGTAGGTACGCAGTATTTT; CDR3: CASSWVGTQYF
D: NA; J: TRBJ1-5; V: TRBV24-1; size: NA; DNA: TGTGCCACCAGTGATTCAGGGTCGGACAATCAGCCCCAGCATTTT; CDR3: CATSDSGSDNQPQHF
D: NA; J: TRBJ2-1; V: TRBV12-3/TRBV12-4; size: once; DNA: TGTGCCAGCAGCGCACGAGGGGGGTACAATGAGCAGTTCTTC; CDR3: CASSARGGYNEQFF
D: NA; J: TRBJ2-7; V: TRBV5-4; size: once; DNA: TGTGCCAGCAGCTTGCGGACAGCGAATCTCTACGAGCAGTACTTC; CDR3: CASSLRTANLYEQYF
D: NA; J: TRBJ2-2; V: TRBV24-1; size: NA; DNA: TGTGCCACCAGTGATCCAAACGTCGTCACCGGGGAGCTGTTTTTT; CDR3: CATSDPNVVTGELFF
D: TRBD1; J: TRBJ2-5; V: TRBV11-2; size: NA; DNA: TGTGCCAGCAGGTTGGGGACAGGCAGTCAAGAGACCCAGTACTTC; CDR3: CASRLGTGSQETQYF
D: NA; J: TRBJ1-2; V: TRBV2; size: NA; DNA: TGTGCCAGCAGTGGGCGGTCAACCGGCGGCTACACCTTC; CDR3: CASSGRSTGGYTF
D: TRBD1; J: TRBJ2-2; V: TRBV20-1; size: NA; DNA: TGCAGTGCTAGCGTCTATAGAGGACAGGGATCGACCGGGGAGCTGTTTTTT; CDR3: CSASVYRGQGSTGELFF
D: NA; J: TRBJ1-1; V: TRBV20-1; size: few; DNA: TGCAGTGCTTCGGATGAGGGGAACACTGAAGCTTTCTTT; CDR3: CSASDEGNTEAFF
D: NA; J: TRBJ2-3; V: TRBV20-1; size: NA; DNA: TGCAGTGCTCAGGGGGGTTACAGGGTTTCAACAGATACGCAGTATTTT; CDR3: CSAQGGYRVSTDTQYF
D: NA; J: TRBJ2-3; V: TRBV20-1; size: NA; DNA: TGCAGTGCTAGATCATCTGGGCGCCCAAGCACAGATACGCAGTATTTT; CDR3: CSARSSGRPSTDTQYF
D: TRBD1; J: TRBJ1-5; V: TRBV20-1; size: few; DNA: TGCAGTGCTAGAGATGCGACAGGGATGCGGTCCCAGCATTTT; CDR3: CSARDATGMRSQHF
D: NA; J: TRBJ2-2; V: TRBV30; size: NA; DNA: TGTGCCTGGAATGGGAAAAGGGCTAACACCGGGGAGCTGTTTTTT; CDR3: CAWNGKRANTGELFF
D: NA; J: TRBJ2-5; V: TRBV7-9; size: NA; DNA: TGTGCCAGCAGCTTTGGGGGGCCGGAGACCCAGTACTTC; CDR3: CASSFGGPETQYF
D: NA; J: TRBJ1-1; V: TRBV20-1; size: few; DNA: TGCAGTGCTAGTTTTGGACAGTCGAACACTGAAGCTTTCTTT; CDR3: CSASFGQSNTEAFF
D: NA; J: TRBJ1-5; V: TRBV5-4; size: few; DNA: TGTGCCAGCAGCTCGGGGATTTCGGATCAGCCCCAGCATTTT; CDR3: CASSSGISDQPQHF
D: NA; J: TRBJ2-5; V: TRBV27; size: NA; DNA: TGTGCCAGCGCCCCCGGCGGAGGGGACGAGACCCAGTACTTC; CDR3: CASAPGGGDETQYF
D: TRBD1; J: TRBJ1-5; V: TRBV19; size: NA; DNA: TGTGCCAGTAGAGGACAGGGGGGCAATCAGCCCCAGCATTTT; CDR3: CASRGQGGNQPQHF
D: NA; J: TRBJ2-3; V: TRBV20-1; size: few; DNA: TGCAGTGTTGCCCAGGGAACTAGCACAGATACGCAGTATTTT; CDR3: CSVAQGTSTDTQYF
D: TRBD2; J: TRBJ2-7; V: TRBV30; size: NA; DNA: TGTGCCTGGAGTGTACGCGGTAGCGGGAGCTCCCTCCAGGCCTACGAGCAGTACTTC; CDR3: CAWSVRGSGSSLQAYEQYF
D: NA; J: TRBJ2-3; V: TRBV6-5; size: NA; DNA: TGTGCCAGCAGTTATTATGGAGATACGCAGTATTTT; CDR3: CASSYYGDTQYF
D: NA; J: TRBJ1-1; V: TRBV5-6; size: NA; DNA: TGTGCCAGCAGCTTGGGATCAGGAAGGGAAGGAGAAGCTTTCTTT; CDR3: CASSLGSGREGEAFF
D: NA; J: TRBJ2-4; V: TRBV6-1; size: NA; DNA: TGTGCCAGCAGTAACGGTCCTGGAAACATTCAGTACTTC; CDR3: CASSNGPGNIQYF
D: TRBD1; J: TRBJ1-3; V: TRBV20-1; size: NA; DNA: TGCAGTGCGGGGACAGATTACTCTGGAAACACCATATATTTT; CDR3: CSAGTDYSGNTIYF
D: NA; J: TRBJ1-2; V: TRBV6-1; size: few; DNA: TGTGCCAGCAGTGATCGGGGCCAGAAAGCGGTCTATGGCTACACCTTC; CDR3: CASSDRGQKAVYGYTF
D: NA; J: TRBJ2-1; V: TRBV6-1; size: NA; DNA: TGTGCCAGCAGTGAAAAGGGATACTGGGATGAGCAGTTCTTC; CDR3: CASSEKGYWDEQFF
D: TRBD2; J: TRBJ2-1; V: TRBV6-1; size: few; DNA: TGTGCCAGCAGTGTGGCTAGCGGGAGCTCCTACAATGAGCAGTTCTTC; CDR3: CASSVASGSSYNEQFF
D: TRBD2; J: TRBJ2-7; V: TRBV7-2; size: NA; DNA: TGTGCCAGCAGCTTAGTTCCTAGCGGTACTCCCGGGGACGAGCAGTACTTC; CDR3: CASSLVPSGTPGDEQYF
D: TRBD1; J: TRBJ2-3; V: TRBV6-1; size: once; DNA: TGTGCCAGCAGTCCAAGAGGACAGGCAAGCACAGATACGCAGTATTTT; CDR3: CASSPRGQASTDTQYF
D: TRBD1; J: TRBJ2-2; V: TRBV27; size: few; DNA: TGTGCCAGCAGTCCAGGACAGGGTCGTAACACCGGGGAGCTGTTTTTT; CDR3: CASSPGQGRNTGELFF